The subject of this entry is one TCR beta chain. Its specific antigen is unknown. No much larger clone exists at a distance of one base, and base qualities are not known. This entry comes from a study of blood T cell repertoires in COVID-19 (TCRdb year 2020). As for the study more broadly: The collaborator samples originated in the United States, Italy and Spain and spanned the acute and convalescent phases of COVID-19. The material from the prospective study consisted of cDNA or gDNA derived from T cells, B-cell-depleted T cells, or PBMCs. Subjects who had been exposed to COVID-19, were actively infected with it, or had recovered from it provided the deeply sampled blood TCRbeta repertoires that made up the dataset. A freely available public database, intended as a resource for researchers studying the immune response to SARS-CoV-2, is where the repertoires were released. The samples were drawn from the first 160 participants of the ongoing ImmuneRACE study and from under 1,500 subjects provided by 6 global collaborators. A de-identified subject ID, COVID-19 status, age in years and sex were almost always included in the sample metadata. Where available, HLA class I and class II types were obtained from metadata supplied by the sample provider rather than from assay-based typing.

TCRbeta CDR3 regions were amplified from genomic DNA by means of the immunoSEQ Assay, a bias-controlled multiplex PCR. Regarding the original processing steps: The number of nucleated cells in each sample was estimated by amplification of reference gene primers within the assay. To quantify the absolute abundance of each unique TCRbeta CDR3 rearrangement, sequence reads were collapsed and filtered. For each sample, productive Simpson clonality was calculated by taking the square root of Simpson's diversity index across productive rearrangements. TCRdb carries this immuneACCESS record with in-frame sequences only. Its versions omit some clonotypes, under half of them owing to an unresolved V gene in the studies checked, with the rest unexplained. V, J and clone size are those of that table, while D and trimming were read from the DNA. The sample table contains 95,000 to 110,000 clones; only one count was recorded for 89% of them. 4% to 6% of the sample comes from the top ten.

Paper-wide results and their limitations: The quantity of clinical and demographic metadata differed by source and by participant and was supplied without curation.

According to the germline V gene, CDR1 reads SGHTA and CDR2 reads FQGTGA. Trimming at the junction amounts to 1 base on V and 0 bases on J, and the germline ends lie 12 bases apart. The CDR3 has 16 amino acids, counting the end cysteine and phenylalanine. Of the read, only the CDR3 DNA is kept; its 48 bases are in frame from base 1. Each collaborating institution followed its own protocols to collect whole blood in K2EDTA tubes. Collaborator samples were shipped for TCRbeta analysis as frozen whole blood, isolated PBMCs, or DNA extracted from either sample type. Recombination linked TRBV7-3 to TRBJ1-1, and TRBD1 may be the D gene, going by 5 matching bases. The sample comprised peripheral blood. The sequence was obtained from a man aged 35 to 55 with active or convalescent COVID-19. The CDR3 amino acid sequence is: CASSLKGTGLNTEAFF. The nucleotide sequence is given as TGTGCCAGCAGCTTAAAAGGCACAGGTCTGAACACTGAAGCTTTCTTT. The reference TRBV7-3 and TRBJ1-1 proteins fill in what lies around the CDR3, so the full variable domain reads GAGVSQTPSNKVTEKGKYVELRCDPISGHTALYWYRQSLGQGPEFLIYFQGTGAADDSGLPNDRFFAVRPEGSVSTLKIQRTERGDSAVYLCASSLKGTGLNTEAFFGQGTRLTVV.